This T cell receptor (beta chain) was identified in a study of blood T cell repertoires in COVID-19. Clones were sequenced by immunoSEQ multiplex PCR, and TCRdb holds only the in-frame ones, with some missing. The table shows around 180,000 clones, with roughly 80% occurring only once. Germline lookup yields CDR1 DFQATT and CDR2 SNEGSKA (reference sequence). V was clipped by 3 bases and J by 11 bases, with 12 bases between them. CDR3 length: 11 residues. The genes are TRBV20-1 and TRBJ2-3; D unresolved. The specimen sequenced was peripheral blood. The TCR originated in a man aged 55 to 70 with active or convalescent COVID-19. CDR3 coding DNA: TGCAGTGCTAGGCCCCAGATTAAGCAGTATTTT. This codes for CSARPQIKQYF.